The clone carrying this TCR beta chain was recorded a few times. What it binds is unknown. The ends were cut back, 4 bases at V and 5 bases at J, with 12 bases in the middle. Germline V gene data show CDR1 as SGHRS and CDR2 as YFSETQ. The length of the CDR3 is 13 residues. The data were obtained in a study of CD8 T cells in ankylosing spondylitis. Findings and limits, study-wide: Reports say disease-linked clones showed up significantly more in matched ankylosing spondylitis synovial fluid. Seemingly characteristic of ankylosing spondylitis blood was a TCR beta motif consisting of several highly homologous variants.

Libraries of TCR beta came from quantitative 5'-RACE with molecular barcodes. Using its own MiXCR run on the 5' RACE reads, TCRdb lists one record per CDR3 protein. The sample has hundreds of thousands of distinct CDR3 sequences, 25% to 30% seen once. The V call is TRBV5-1, the J call TRBJ2-5; D is uncertain. What was sequenced was blood, either unsorted or a sorted T cell fraction (not recorded which). This TCR came from a male donor with ankylosing spondylitis. The DNA of the CDR3 is TGCGCCAGCAGCCAAACCCTAGAGGAGACCCAGTACTTC. It translates to CASSQTLEETQYF.